This T cell receptor beta chain was captured in a study of control samples from healthy donors and cancer patients. This CDR3 has 15 amino acids. Germline lookup yields CDR1 SEHNR and CDR2 FQNEAQ (reference sequence). V trimming: 5 bases; J trimming: 3 bases; junction bases outside the gene matches: 8. TCRdb keeps only in-frame clones here, not all; method: immunoSEQ multiplex PCR. Of roughly 120,000 clones listed, 88% are singletons. V gene TRBV7-9 combines with J gene TRBJ2-3; 7 bases are a match to TRBD1. The TCR was taken from a man aged 50 or older in good health. Sequencing was done on a sample of blood. The CDR3 nucleotides read TGTGCCAGCAGCCCGACAGGGATCGGAACAGATACGCAGTATTTT. Translating it yields CASSPTGIGTDTQYF. The complete variable domain, with remaining parts taken from reference TRBV7-9 and TRBJ2-3, reads DTGVSQNPRHKITKRGQNVTFRCDPISEHNRLYWYRQTLGQGPEFLTYFQNEAQLEKSRLLSDRFSAERPKGSFSTLEIQRTEQGDSAMYLCASSPTGIGTDTQYFGPGTRLTVL.